The T cell receptor (beta chain) described here comes from a study of neoadjuvant anti-PD-1 for oral cavity cancer (dated by TCRdb to about 2021). Background for the entire study: Patients mostly received three to four biweekly doses of nivolumab at 3 mg/kg before curative-intent surgical resection. A fourth nivolumab dose was given around day 43 to patients without progression, and definitive surgical resection was performed in those patients on days 50-56. Under RECIST 1.1, patients with complete response, partial response or stable disease were classed as responders, and patients with progression were classed as non-responders. The parent correlative cohort had 12 to 13 patients and a response rate of over 25%. Broader findings and caveats from the paper: A higher pretreatment blood Treg/Th17 ratio correlated with both higher pretreatment blood TCRbeta clonality and lower post-treatment tumor TCRbeta clonality. After neoadjuvant nivolumab, T cell clonality (Gini index) in PBMCs was significantly higher in non-responders than in responders. Only a few patients per response group were included in the TCR analyses, and larger cohorts for validation were called for by the authors.

For deep sequencing, PBMC libraries mostly used 450 to 550 ng of input genomic DNA, with six replicates for each sample. The immunoSEQ hsTCRbeta kit was used to prepare TCRbeta libraries, following the manufacturer's instructions. An Illumina NovaSeq 6000 S4 flow cell was used to sequence the final libraries, which had first been combined to 3 nM. The authors' analysis ran thus. Raw data preprocessing and quality control were performed with the immunoSEQ Analyzer. The analysis was limited to productive rearrangements, and each clonotype was defined by a unique CDR3 amino acid sequence. Using the R package tcR, the researchers computed the Gini-Simpson index as their estimate of repertoire clonality. Gini indices were compared with Student's t test, and associations with tumor size change were assessed by Pearson correlation. The table was pulled from immuneACCESS by TCRdb, which kept in-frame rearrangements only. Such tables lose some clones; where checked, under half of the loss comes from unresolved V genes, and the rest has no known cause. The V and J calls and clone size were taken over from that table, and D and trimming were inferred from the DNA. The sample table lists tens of thousands of clones, about 85% of them with a count of one. The leading ten clones occupy 3.4% of the sample.

Relative to germline, V is 5 bases shorter and J is 1 base shorter, with 11 bases between their ends. Per the germline V gene, SGHAT is the CDR1 and FQNNGV is the CDR2. The CDR3 measures 14 amino acids from cysteine to phenylalanine. Only the CDR3 region is kept as DNA, spanning 42 bases read in frame from base 1. About this clone: It lacks a known antigen. Per-base quality was not reported, and no clone a single base away is much larger than it.

This specimen's time point label, interpreted: after neoadjuvant nivolumab, at surgical resection. Patients were newly diagnosed with stage II-IVA oral cavity squamous cell carcinoma and had received no prior systemic or radiation treatment. The cohort was composed of patients with HPV-negative, locally advanced oral cavity squamous cell carcinoma. No culture maintenance or expansion was done, as the peripheral blood mononuclear cells went straight to analysis. Samples were obtained from a longitudinal correlative study of a single-arm phase II trial of neoadjuvant nivolumab in oral cavity squamous cell carcinoma. Subject-matched pre- and post-treatment PBMCs and tumors from three responders and three non-responders were subjected to genomic DNA-based TCRbeta sequencing. Peripheral blood mononuclear cells were collected before nivolumab treatment and were collected again after treatment, at the time of surgery. The Maxwell RSC DNA from Cells kit was used to extract genomic DNA from PBMCs.

This specimen was PBMCs, taken after nivolumab (anti-PD-1) treatment. The TCR comes from a person aged 40 to 85 with oral cavity squamous cell carcinoma. The chain employs TRBV11-2 and TRBJ2-5, with the D gene tentatively TRBD1 or TRBD2, based on 5 matching bases in each. At the DNA level, the sequence is TGTGCCAGCAGCCTGGGACGCCTCCAAGAGACCCAGTACTTC. Its protein reads: CASSLGRLQETQYF.